The rows below give T cell receptor beta chains drawn from one sample of a study of blood T cell repertoires in COVID-19. Some clones are missing from TCRdb's copy, which holds only in-frame ones; the method was immunoSEQ multiplex PCR. The sample includes approximately 490,000 clones, approximately 86% of them seen just once. Sequenced sample: PBMCs or T cells enriched from blood (not recorded which). These receptors were collected from a woman aged 55 to 70 who had recovered from COVID-19. Each CDR3 is given with its conserved first and last residue. Each record gives: V gene, J gene, CDR3 protein.

>TRBV7-8|TRBJ2-7
CASSLDAGFREQYF
>TRBV27|TRBJ1-5
CASSLLGQNQPQHF
>TRBV9|TRBJ1-6
CASSVDLQLNSPLHF
>TRBV5-1|TRBJ1-1
CASSLRSWGEFNTEAFF
>TRBV6-5|TRBJ2-1
CASSGQGAYNEQFF
>TRBV7-7|TRBJ2-1
CASSQDRGRYNEQFF
>TRBV7-2|TRBJ2-2
CASSFERGPGELFF
>TRBV3-1/TRBV3-2|TRBJ1-6
CASSPGTGVNSPLHF
>TRBV2|TRBJ2-7
CASSADRGQNEQYF
>TRBV5-4|TRBJ2-5
CASSPPRATALETQYF
>TRBV28|TRBJ1-2
CASSLFPGRVGYTF
>TRBV15|TRBJ1-2
CATSRERDYGYTF
>TRBV7-6|TRBJ2-2
CASSLTGAGELFF
>TRBV9|TRBJ2-3
CASSAGTGYVSTDTQYF
>TRBV7-8|TRBJ2-3
CASSFGVRGGGADTQYF
>TRBV6-2/TRBV6-3|TRBJ2-7
CASTPSGGNYEQYF
>TRBV10-2|TRBJ1-6
CASSEPGTGSSPLHF
>TRBV5-1|TRBJ2-1
CASSETQGISSYNEQFF
>TRBV27|TRBJ1-2
CASSPRTGGAYGYTF
>TRBV19|TRBJ2-3
CASSITGTGGSWLDTQYF
>TRBV9|TRBJ2-4
CASSAGSGGANIQYF
>TRBV3-1/TRBV3-2|TRBJ2-1
CASSHRQGAGYEQFF
>TRBV20-1|TRBJ2-3
CSASGQKATDTQYF